The 14 T cell receptor beta chains in this list originate from one sample, sequenced in a study of T cell repertoires in cytomegalovirus infection. Using its own MiXCR run on the reads, TCRdb lists one record per CDR3 protein. The repertoire holds 300,000 or so distinct CDR3 sequences, with roughly a quarter as singletons. The sequenced sample consisted of PBMCs. All receptors derive from a human donor in good health (CMV status not recorded). Some clones in this sample may be carry-over from other donors' samples.

This clonotype showed up many times. V gene TRBV7-6 combines with J gene TRBJ1-6; D is ambiguous. V was trimmed by 1 base and J by 0 bases, leaving 4 bases between them. Germline CDR1 is SGHVS and CDR2 is FNYEAQ. This CDR3 spans 15 amino acids. The CDR3 DNA reads as TGTGCCAGCAGCTTAGGGAACTCCTATAATTCACCCCTCCACTTT. Its translation: CASSLGNSYNSPLHF. The whole variable domain, remainder taken from reference TRBV7-6 and TRBJ1-6, is GAGVSQSPRYKVTKRGQDVALRCDPISGHVSLYWYRQALGQGPEFLTYFNYEAQQDKSGLPNDRFSAERPEGSISTLTIQRTEQRDSAMYRCASSLGNSYNSPLHFGNGTRLTVT.

This clonotype was counted a few times. This chain joins TRBV5-1 and TRBJ1-1; 8 nucleotides match TRBD1. CDR1 SGHRS and CDR2 YFSETQ come from the germline V gene. The CDR3 has 18 residues. The ends lost 4 bases at V and 0 bases at J; junction bases unmatched: 14. Here the CDR3 reads CASSRRVTGGGVNTEAFF. In DNA, the CDR3 is TGCGCCAGCAGCCGGCGGGTTACAGGGGGGGGAGTGAACACTGAAGCTTTCTTT.

V usage is TRBV19 and J usage is TRBJ2-2, with 9 bases aligning to TRBD1. Germline V gene data show CDR1 as LNHDA and CDR2 as SQIVND (reference sequence). Trimming at V came to 5 bases and at J to 4 bases, leaving 8 bases not matched to a gene. CDR3 length equals 16 residues. CDR3 in amino acids: CASSARDRAGTGELFF. The CDR3 DNA is TGTGCCAGTAGTGCCCGGGACAGGGCGGGCACCGGGGAGCTGTTTTTT.

The chain uses TRBV10-3 and TRBJ1-1; tentative D call: TRBD1 (6 bases). V lost 6 bases to trimming and J lost 0 bases, with 14 bases between them. CDR1 is ENHRY, CDR2 SYGVKD, per germline. The CDR3 has 15 residues. This CDR3 reads CAIRDPGQVNTEAFF. The CDR3 nucleotides are TGTGCCATCAGAGACCCGGGACAAGTGAACACTGAAGCTTTCTTT.

This chain connects TRBV7-2 to TRBJ2-5; the match to TRBD2 covers 10 bases. The germline V gene encodes CDR1 SGHTA and CDR2 FQGNSA. V lost 5 bases, J lost 4 bases, and 7 bases stayed unmatched. The CDR3 is 15 residues long. CDR3 protein: CASSHQAGGGETQYF. The DNA of the CDR3 is TGTGCCAGCAGCCATCAAGCGGGAGGGGGAGAGACCCAGTACTTC.

V usage is TRBV7-2 and J usage is TRBJ2-2, with D perhaps matching TRBD1 or TRBD2 (5 bases each). Germline CDR1 reads SGHTA; CDR2 reads FQGNSA. The CDR3 extends over 15 amino acids. The ends were cut back, 2 bases at V and 5 bases at J, with 12 bases in the middle. In DNA form, the CDR3 reads TGTGCCAGCAGCTTAAAGATGGGGGAGACCGGGGAGCTGTTTTTT. Encoded protein: CASSLKMGETGELFF.

This clonotype has a handful of counts. This chain links TRBV18 with TRBJ1-2, with D perhaps matching TRBD1 (5 bases). Deletions cut 5 bases from V and 7 bases from J, with 14 bases between. CDR3 size: 13 residues. Germline V gene sequence: CDR1 KGHSH, CDR2 LQKENI. CDR3 sequence (DNA): TGTGCCAGCTCATCAGATGTAGGGGTTGGCTACACCTTC. This sequence encodes CASSSDVGVGYTF.

CDR3 sequence reads: CASSAIFGRGELFF. CDR3 nucleotides: TGTGCCAGCAGCGCTATCTTCGGGAGAGGGGAACTGTTTTTT. V gene TRBV28 combines with J gene TRBJ1-4; D is perhaps TRBD1 (5 bases). The CDR3 is 14 amino acids. Germline CDR1 is MDHEN and CDR2 is SYDVKM. Trimming shortened V by 6 bases and J by 12 bases, and 20 bases separated the two germline ends.

This clonotype was detected many times. This chain connects TRBV11-2 to TRBJ1-2; D remains ambiguous. In germline, CDR1 is SGHAT, CDR2 FQNNGV. The CDR3 covers 14 residues. The germline V and J ends were trimmed by 1 base and 4 bases, with 10 bases remaining between them. The CDR3 DNA is TGTGCCAGCAGCTTAGGGGCGGGCCCCTATGGCTACACCTTC. This codes for CASSLGAGPYGYTF.

The table lists this clonotype with many counts. This chain uses TRBV7-8 with TRBJ1-5; D perhaps matches TRBD1 (6 bases). V gave up 2 bases and J gave up 4 bases, with 12 bases separating them. The CDR3 length is 15 residues. The germline CDR1 and CDR2 sequences are SGHVS and FQNEAQ. The CDR3 coding sequence is TGTGCCAGCAGCTTACGGGACATCCGGAATCAGCCCCAGCATTTT. Translation gives CASSLRDIRNQPQHF.

Ten or more counts support this clonotype. This chain connects TRBV7-9 to TRBJ2-1, with no clear D. The germline V gene has CDR1 SEHNR and CDR2 FQNEAQ (reference sequence). The germline V and J ends were trimmed by 5 bases and 0 bases, with 11 bases remaining between them. This CDR3 has 15 residues. CDR3 sequence reads: CASSPGRSSYNEQFF. DNA of the CDR3: TGTGCCAGCAGCCCTGGACGGAGCTCCTACAATGAGCAGTTCTTC.

Note on this clonotype: The CDR3 does not end in the conserved phenylalanine or tryptophan, so this is likely a read error. No DNA is shown, since the ends of the CDR3 on it are uncertain; the CDR3 is the one TCRdb lists. This rearrangement joins TRBV7-2 to TRBJ2-1; the D segment call TRBD1 is taken from the table without a DNA check. Germline lookup yields CDR1 SGHTA and CDR2 FQGNSA. The CDR3 spans 13 amino acids, including both terminal residues. The CDR3 region is CASSLGWGGEQLL.

This clonotype has just a few counts. The J gene is TRBJ1-5, the V gene TRBV12-3 or TRBV12-4, with D perhaps TRBD1 (5 bases). This CDR3 spans 15 amino acids. The germline V and J ends were trimmed by 2 bases and 3 bases, with 11 bases remaining between them. DNA for the CDR3: TGTGCCAGCAGTTTATTTAGACAGTTCAATCAGCCCCAGCATTTT. It codes for CASSLFRQFNQPQHF.

The chain recombines TRBV23-1 with TRBJ2-7; D not certain. TRBV23-1 counts as an open reading frame of uncertain function. The CDR3 totals 15 residues. Trimming removed 0 bases at V and 5 bases at J, with 14 bases between. The CDR3 region is CASSQSSGPGNEQYF. The CDR3 bases are TGCGCCAGCAGTCAATCTTCGGGCCCAGGCAACGAGCAGTACTTC.